These 23 T cell receptor beta chains originate from one sample sequenced in a study of shared clonotypes between healthy human individuals. Libraries were prepared by immunoSEQ multiplex PCR; TCRdb keeps only in-frame clonotypes and omits some of them. Here the sample spans under 1 million clones, approximately 97% being singletons. CD8 cells regarded as naive lacked CD45RO, were positively chosen for CCR7, and omitted terminally differentiated effector memory CD45RA+ cells. The sequenced material came from naive CD8+ T cells sorted from blood. The receptors come from a man younger than 40 in good health.

CDR3 amino acids: CASSWEGTDTQYF. The CDR3 DNA reads TGTGCCAGCAGTTGGGAGGGCACAGATACGCAGTATTTT. This sequence joins TRBV27 and TRBJ2-3; maybe TRBD2 (6 bases). Trimming left V 4 bases short and J 1 base short, with 6 bases between. CDR1 and CDR2 from the germline V gene are MNHEY and SMNVEV (reference sequence). The CDR3 spans 13 residues.

The rearrangement joins TRBV7-9 to TRBJ2-3; D is uncertain. Trimming pared 3 bases from V and 12 bases from J, leaving 7 bases between. There are 10 residues in the CDR3. Germline V gene sequence: CDR1 SEHNR, CDR2 FQNEAQ (reference sequence). CDR3 sequence (DNA): TGTGCCAGCAGCTTTCCTGATCAGTATTTT. Translated: CASSFPDQYF.

This chain links TRBV16 with TRBJ2-7; 9 bases are a match to TRBD1. V was clipped by 2 bases and J by 3 bases; unmatched bases: 8. The CDR3 has 16 residues. Per germline, CDR1 KGHSY and CDR2 FQNENV. CDR3 sequence reads: CASSQVTPGQGYEQYF. The CDR3 DNA is TGTGCCAGCAGCCAAGTGACCCCGGGACAGGGCTACGAGCAGTACTTC.

The rearrangement links TRBV1 to TRBJ2-2; TRBD2 reflects the table's D call only, with no check against the DNA. TRBV1 corresponds to a pseudogene. The CDR3 runs 18 residues. The DNA of the CDR3 is TGCACCAGCAGCCCCCGGACTAGCGGGAGAGCGAACACCGGGGAGCTGTTTTTT. It is translated as CTSSPRTSGRANTGELFF.

This chain connects TRBV5-4 to TRBJ2-5, with TRBD1 matching over 9 bases. The junction had 7 bases not matched to a gene; V was cut back by 6 bases and J by 4 bases. This CDR3 is built from 14 residues. The germline gives CDR1 SGHNT, CDR2 YYREEE (reference sequence). CDR3 amino acids: CASIRTGAGETQYF. In DNA, the CDR3 is TGTGCCAGCATTAGGACAGGGGCTGGAGAGACCCAGTACTTC.

The chain is built from TRBV19 and TRBJ2-6; perhaps TRBD2 as D (5 bases). CDR3 length: 19 residues. V lost 3 bases and J lost 8, with 26 bases in between. The V gene's germline CDR1 is LNHDA and CDR2 SQIVND (reference sequence). CDR3 region: CASSIVGRIREGASNVLTF. The CDR3 coding sequence is TGTGCCAGTAGTATTGTGGGCAGAATCCGGGAAGGCGCGTCCAACGTCCTGACTTTC.

The V gene is TRBV7-9, the J gene TRBJ2-3; 9 nucleotides align to TRBD2. Germline V gene lookup returns CDR1 SEHNR and CDR2 FQNEAQ (reference sequence). V was pared by 5 bases and J by 5 bases, with 8 bases of the junction left unmatched. The CDR3 runs to 15 residues. The chain's CDR3 is CASSPRLAAVDTQYF. DNA of the CDR3: TGTGCCAGCAGCCCCCGACTAGCGGCGGTAGATACGCAGTATTTT.

The V gene is TRBV7-2, the J gene TRBJ2-1; D assignment may be TRBD1 or TRBD2 (5 bases each). The germline V gene has CDR1 SGHTA and CDR2 FQGNSA. The CDR3 runs 15 residues. V gave up 3 bases and J gave up 7 bases, with 16 bases separating them. The CDR3, as DNA: TGTGCCAGCAGCTTTCGGGTCCGAGGGGTAAATGAGCAGTTCTTC. Protein sequence: CASSFRVRGVNEQFF.

This clone came up once. The J gene is TRBJ2-4, the V gene TRBV4-1; 7 bases fit TRBD2. The CDR3 consists of 15 residues. Trimming at V came to 4 bases and at J to 4 bases, leaving 7 bases not matched to a gene. The germline V gene encodes CDR1 MGHRA and CDR2 YSYEKL. The DNA for the CDR3 is TGCGCCAGCAGCCCTTCCCCGGGACTAAAAAACATTCAGTACTTC. This sequence encodes CASSPSPGLKNIQYF.

The rearrangement uses TRBV28 and TRBJ2-7; D not certain. Germline loops: CDR1 MDHEN, CDR2 SYDVKM. Trimming cost V 8 bases and J 4 bases, with 15 bases left between them. This CDR3 contains 13 residues. This chain's CDR3 is CASQDGPVYEQYF. The DNA for the CDR3 is TGTGCCAGCCAGGACGGCCCCGTGTACGAGCAGTACTTC.

The chain couples TRBV7-9 to TRBJ1-5, with D possibly being TRBD1 (5 bases). The germline V gene encodes CDR1 SEHNR and CDR2 FQNEAQ (reference sequence). V gave up 5 bases and J gave up 3 bases, with 14 bases separating them. CDR3 length equals 15 residues. The CDR3 DNA is TGTGCCAGCAGCCCCTCGGGGGGAAACAATCAGCCCCAGCATTTT. It specifies CASSPSGGNNQPQHF.

The chain links TRBV27 to TRBJ2-7; 9 positions agree with TRBD2. V lost 3 bases, J lost 7 bases, and 10 bases stayed unmatched. This CDR3 comprises 15 residues. Per germline, CDR1 MNHEY and CDR2 SMNVEV (reference sequence). The DNA for the CDR3 is TGTGCCAGCAGTTTTCAGGGACTAGCTCCGACTGAGCAGTACTTC. Translation: CASSFQGLAPTEQYF.

Here the CDR3 DNA reads TGCGCCAGCAGTGAAACAGGGAATGAAAAACTGTTTTTT. Its protein product is CASSETGNEKLFF. This rearrangement joins TRBV10-1 to TRBJ1-4, with D possibly being TRBD1 (6 bases). CDR1 and CDR2 (germline): WNHNN, SYGVQD (reference sequence). There are 13 residues in the CDR3. V lost 3 bases and J lost 5, with 7 bases in between.

The V and J genes are TRBV27 and TRBJ2-7; maybe TRBD2 (5 bases). This CDR3 has 13 amino acids. The V gene's germline CDR1 is MNHEY and CDR2 SMNVEV (reference sequence). V gave up 5 bases and J gave up 4 bases, with 12 bases separating them. CDR3 sequence (DNA): TGTGCCAGCAGTAGGGCCAGCGGATACGAGCAGTACTTC. It codes for CASSRASGYEQYF.

The chain uses TRBV23-1 and TRBJ1-5; D is uncertain. TRBV23-1 has ORF status, its function being uncertain. The V and J ends lost 0 bases and 0 bases respectively, with 12 bases between them. This CDR3 spans 17 amino acids. The CDR3 region has the DNA TGCGCCAGCAGTCAATCGGCTAGTGAGGGTAGCAATCAGCCCCAGCATTTT. Its protein product is CASSQSASEGSNQPQHF.

V gene TRBV7-3 combines with J gene TRBJ2-7; 8 nucleotides match TRBD1. Per germline, CDR1 SGHTA and CDR2 FQGTGA. The CDR3 covers 14 residues. After removal of 5 bases from V and 7 bases from J, the junction contained 10 bases not matched to a gene. The CDR3 here is CASSMSGGGGEQYF. As DNA, the CDR3 is TGTGCCAGCAGCATGTCAGGGGGCGGAGGTGAGCAGTACTTC.

CDR3 in amino acids: CASSSRREGREAQYF. The CDR3 bases are TGTGCCAGCAGTTCCCGGCGGGAGGGCCGCGAGGCGCAGTATTTT. The chain carries TRBV27 and TRBJ2-3; 9 positions match TRBD2. The CDR3 has 15 residues. From germline, CDR1 is MNHEY and CDR2 SMNVEV (reference sequence). Trimming at V came to 4 bases and at J to 10 bases, leaving 12 bases not matched to a gene.

The chain employs TRBV30 and TRBJ1-1; no firm D call. The germline gives CDR1 GTSNPN, CDR2 SVGIG (reference sequence). This CDR3 region has 13 residues. Trimming pared 0 bases from V and 2 bases from J, leaving 7 bases between. The CDR3 loop reads CAWSVHANTEAFF. The CDR3 DNA follows: TGTGCCTGGAGTGTACACGCAAACACTGAAGCTTTCTTT.

This chain connects TRBV19 to TRBJ2-3, with 7 bases identical to TRBD2. The trim removed 4 bases at V and 2 bases at J, leaving 6 bases unmatched. The CDR3 has 15 residues. The germline V gene encodes CDR1 LNHDA and CDR2 SQIVND (reference sequence). This CDR3 is CASSRLATDTDTQYF. The CDR3, as DNA: TGTGCCAGTAGTAGACTAGCAACGGACACAGATACGCAGTATTTT. Based on the CDR3 plus reference TRBV19 and TRBJ2-3, the full variable domain is DGGITQSPKYLFRKEGQNVTLSCEQNLNHDAMYWYRQDPGQGLRLIYYSQIVNDFQKGDIAEGYSVSREKKESFPLTVTSAQKNPTAFYLCASSRLATDTDTQYFGPGTRLTVL.

The J gene is TRBJ2-1, the V gene TRBV7-9; maybe TRBD2 (5 bases). The germline V and J ends were trimmed by 11 bases and 7 bases, with 15 bases remaining between them. This CDR3 is built from 12 residues. Germline V CDR1 and CDR2: SEHNR, FQNEAQ (reference sequence). The CDR3 is CASRAILNEQFF. The DNA of the CDR3 is TGTGCCTCGCGGGCCATTTTGAATGAGCAGTTCTTC.

This clone was found once. The rearrangement joins TRBV4-1 to TRBJ1-5; D is perhaps TRBD1 (5 bases). Trimming took 1 base from V and 3 from J, leaving 10 bases between them. Germline V gives CDR1 MGHRA, CDR2 YSYEKL. This CDR3 spans 15 amino acids. CDR3 residues: CASSQGGGDNQPQHF. In DNA form, the CDR3 reads TGCGCCAGCAGCCAAGGCGGGGGTGACAATCAGCCCCAGCATTTT.

The chain carries TRBV10-2 and TRBJ2-5, with 15 positions matching TRBD2. The germline V gene has CDR1 WSHSY and CDR2 SAAADI. With 10 bases clipped from V and 5 bases from J, the junction kept 11 bases outside the gene matches. The CDR3 length is 16 residues. The CDR3 DNA reads as TGCGCCACTGGACTAGCGGGAGGGCCCAGCGGGGAGACCCAGTACTTC. This encodes CATGLAGGPSGETQYF.

The CDR3 region is CAWSVPWGESSYNEQFF. For the CDR3, the DNA is TGTGCCTGGAGTGTACCTTGGGGCGAGAGCTCCTACAATGAGCAGTTCTTC. The rearrangement joins TRBV30 to TRBJ2-1, with a possible D match to TRBD1 (5 bases). Per germline, CDR1 GTSNPN and CDR2 SVGIG (reference sequence). There are 17 residues in the CDR3. V lost 0 bases and J lost 0, with 15 bases in between. The full variable domain, with the rest looked up from reference TRBV30 and TRBJ2-1, is SQTIHQWPATLVQPVGSPLSLECTVEGTSNPNLYWYRQAAGRGLQLLFYSVGIGQISSEVPQNLSASRPQDRQFILSSKKLLLSDSGFYLCAWSVPWGESSYNEQFFGPGTRLTVL.